The 27 T cell receptor beta chains below come from one sample, sequenced in a study of T cells in Graves' hyperthyroidism and ophthalmopathy. TCR beta CDR3 regions were amplified from RNA transcripts. With the HTBI primer set, the TCR CDR3 went through a first round of RT-PCR. TCRdb used MiXCR to reprocess the multiplex PCR reads, holding one entry per CDR3 protein. The sample includes a few hundred thousand distinct CDR3 sequences, about 15% of them seen just once. Sequenced input: blood. These receptors were obtained from a woman in her forties or fifties with Graves' hyperthyroidism that later progressed to Graves' ophthalmopathy.

This clonotype was recorded at least ten times. The CDR3: CASSFPGNEQFF. The CDR3, as DNA: TGTGCCAGCAGTTTTCCTGGTAATGAGCAGTTCTTC. The gene calls are TRBV27 and TRBJ2-1; no reliable D call. Germline V CDR1 and CDR2: MNHEY, SMNVEV (reference sequence). V shed 3 bases and J shed 7 bases, with 7 bases lying between them. This CDR3 is 12 amino acids long.

Here the CDR3 reads CASSLGRTGPHEQFF. CDR3 in DNA: TGTGCCAGCAGCTTAGGCCGGACAGGGCCCCATGAGCAGTTCTTC. V is TRBV11-2 and J is TRBJ2-1; 8 nucleotides align to TRBD1. The CDR3 has 15 residues. After removal of 1 base from V and 8 bases from J, the junction contained 7 bases not matched to a gene. CDR1 and CDR2 from the germline V gene are SGHAT and FQNNGV.

As to this clonotype: In this CDR3 the conserved last residue, phenylalanine or tryptophan, is missing, so a read error is likely. The genes are TRBV27 and TRBJ1-1; D ambiguous. In germline, CDR1 is MNHEY, CDR2 SMNVEV (reference sequence). The V gene lost 8 bases and the J gene lost 0 bases, with 13 bases spanning the gap. The CDR3 consists of 14 residues. This chain's CDR3 is CASCKWGMNTEAFS. In DNA, the CDR3 is TGTGCCAGCTGTAAGTGGGGTATGAACACTGAAGCTTTCTCT.

This clonotype has more than one count but fewer than ten. The chain couples TRBV4-1 to TRBJ1-1; D is perhaps TRBD1 (5 bases). The CDR3 contains 16 residues. V was shortened by 0 bases and J by 2 bases, with 13 bases between the two germline ends. CDR1 is MGHRA, CDR2 YSYEKL, per germline. The CDR3 region has the DNA TGCGCCAGCAGCCAAGACCCTTTGGGGGATAACACTGAAGCTTTCTTT. This codes for CASSQDPLGDNTEAFF.

This clonotype showed up many times. The chain recombines TRBV7-2 with TRBJ2-1, with 7 bases fitting TRBD2. Germline V lookup: CDR1 SGHTA, CDR2 FQGNSA. This CDR3 comprises 15 residues. After removal of 3 bases from V and 5 bases from J, the junction contained 7 bases not matched to a gene. CDR3 DNA: TGTGCCAGCAGCTTTGGGGTCGCGGGGGACAATGAGCAGTTCTTC. Protein product: CASSFGVAGDNEQFF.

V usage is TRBV27 and J usage is TRBJ1-4; D ambiguous. This CDR3 is 15 amino acids long. Germline loops: CDR1 MNHEY, CDR2 SMNVEV (reference sequence). The germline V and J ends were trimmed by 1 base and 2 bases, with 8 bases remaining between them. CDR3 sequence (DNA): TGTGCCAGCAGTTTATTTCAGAGTACTAATGAAAAACTGTTTTTT. Encoded protein: CASSLFQSTNEKLFF.

This clonotype has at least ten counts. This chain's CDR3 is CASMRGNTGELFF. The CDR3 coding sequence is TGTGCCAGTATGAGGGGGAACACCGGGGAGCTGTTTTTT. The V call is TRBV19, the J call TRBJ2-2; D is perhaps TRBD1 or TRBD2 (5 bases each). V gave up 7 bases and J gave up 1 base, with 7 bases separating them. This CDR3 contains 13 residues. Germline-derived CDR1 and CDR2 are LNHDA and SQIVND (reference sequence). Looking up the rest from reference TRBV19 and TRBJ2-2 gives the full variable domain: DGGITQSPKYLFRKEGQNVTLSCEQNLNHDAMYWYRQDPGQGLRLIYYSQIVNDFQKGDIAEGYSVSREKKESFPLTVTSAQKNPTAFYLCASMRGNTGELFFGEGSRLTVL.

This clonotype has a count of ten or more. The gene calls are TRBV27 and TRBJ1-1, with 9 nucleotides matching TRBD1. The CDR3 extends over 13 amino acids. Germline V CDR1 and CDR2: MNHEY, SMNVEV (reference sequence). V dropped 7 bases and J dropped 7; count of bases not matched to a gene: 7. The CDR3 sequence is CASTTGGLGEAFF. CDR3 in DNA: TGTGCCAGCACAACAGGGGGCTTAGGTGAAGCTTTCTTT.

This chain joins TRBV28 and TRBJ1-3, with TRBD1 as a possible D gene (6 bases). This CDR3 comprises 13 residues. Germline V gene data show CDR1 as MDHEN and CDR2 as SYDVKM. Trimming shortened V by 4 bases and J by 4 bases, and 8 bases separated the two germline ends. The CDR3 region is CASSSGAGNTIYF. CDR3 nucleotide sequence: TGTGCCAGCAGTTCAGGGGCCGGAAACACCATATATTTT.

This clonotype was detected a few times. V and J are TRBV20-1 and TRBJ1-5, with unresolved D. V was cut by 4 bases and J by 7 bases, with 17 bases left in between. This CDR3 comprises 14 residues. Germline V CDR1 and CDR2: DFQATT, SNEGSKA (reference sequence). CDR3 amino acids: CSAIEARFVQPQHF. The CDR3 nucleotides are TGCAGTGCTATAGAGGCGCGGTTTGTCCAGCCCCAGCATTTT.

This clonotype was counted at least ten times. This chain links TRBV20-1 with TRBJ2-7, with 9 bases fitting TRBD2. This CDR3 contains 14 residues. V was pared by 5 bases and J by 1 base, with 6 bases of the junction left unmatched. Per germline, CDR1 DFQATT and CDR2 SNEGSKA (reference sequence). CDR3 nucleotide sequence: TGCAGTGCTGTGACTAGCGGCCGTTCCTACGAGCAGTACTTC. Its translation is CSAVTSGRSYEQYF.

The chain combines TRBV6-6 with TRBJ2-1, with TRBD2 matching over 7 bases. Germline V gene sequence: CDR1 MNHNY, CDR2 SVGAGI (reference sequence). CDR3 length equals 14 residues. Trimming at V came to 0 bases and at J to 14 bases, leaving 10 bases not matched to a gene. The CDR3 DNA reads as TGTGCCAGCAGTTACTCGATTGGCCGGGGAGGGGAGTTCTTC. This translates into CASSYSIGRGGEFF.

This clonotype was counted only a few times. This chain joins TRBV10-3 and TRBJ2-7; D is perhaps TRBD2 (6 bases). The germline V and J ends were trimmed by 4 bases and 3 bases, with 22 bases remaining between them. The CDR3 covers 17 residues. CDR1 is ENHRY and CDR2 is SYGVKD in the germline V gene. As DNA, the CDR3 is TGTGCCATCAGTGGCGGGACTTCCTCTCCGGGGGACTACGAGCAGTACTTC. This codes for CAISGGTSSPGDYEQYF.

About this clonotype itself: Possible read error: a much larger clone is one base away. The V gene is TRBV28, the J gene TRBJ1-4, with no clear D. V shed 3 bases and J shed 7 bases, with 18 bases lying between them. There are 16 residues in the CDR3. Germline V gene lookup returns CDR1 MDHEN and CDR2 SYDVKM. The CDR3 DNA follows: TGTGCCAGCAGTTTCTTGCGAGGTTCGAACAGTGAAAAACTGTTTTTT. Its protein is CASSFLRGSNSEKLFF.

This clonotype was detected ten times or more. V usage is TRBV12-5 and J usage is TRBJ2-1, with a possible D match to TRBD1 (6 bases). The V and J ends lost 1 base and 5 bases respectively, with 24 bases between them. The CDR3 runs to 19 residues. CDR1 LGHNT and CDR2 FRNRAP come from the germline V gene. The CDR3: CASGLDRERSPQGHNEQFF. CDR3 DNA sequence: TGTGCTAGTGGTTTGGACAGGGAGAGGTCCCCACAGGGCCACAATGAGCAGTTCTTC.

This clonotype was seen a handful of times. The chain uses TRBV30 and TRBJ2-7; D is uncertain. This CDR3 is 14 amino acids long. With 2 bases removed from V and 1 base from J, the gap between germline ends came to 12 bases. In germline, CDR1 is GTSNPN, CDR2 SVGIG (reference sequence). The CDR3 region is CAWSPYSGSYEQYF. The CDR3, as DNA: TGTGCCTGGAGTCCATATTCCGGGTCCTACGAGCAGTACTTC.

This clonotype was detected a few times. The chain joins TRBV5-1 to TRBJ2-5, with unresolved D. Trimming removed 4 bases from V and 3 bases from J, with 10 bases in between. Germline CDR1 is SGHRS and CDR2 is YFSETQ. The CDR3 is 13 amino acids. The CDR3 sequence: CASSRSLKETQYF. Here the CDR3 DNA reads TGCGCCAGCAGCCGGTCATTGAAAGAGACCCAGTACTTC.

The sample holds a few counts of this clonotype. This chain connects TRBV3-1 to TRBJ2-3, with D possibly being TRBD2 (6 bases). This CDR3 region has 12 residues. V was cut by 1 base and J by 13 bases, with 12 bases left in between. Germline CDR1 is LGHDT and CDR2 is YNNKEL (reference sequence). The CDR3 loop is CASSQGGASEYF. CDR3 in DNA: TGTGCCAGCAGCCAAGGTGGTGCTAGCGAGTATTTT.

This clonotype has a count of ten or more. The V gene is TRBV30, the J gene TRBJ1-1, with D uncertain. Germline V gene sequence: CDR1 GTSNPN, CDR2 SVGIG (reference sequence). The CDR3 is 11 amino acids. Between the trimmed V and J ends, which lost 4 bases and 3 bases, there was a span of 6 bases. The CDR3 DNA is TGTGCCTGGACCCTTCACACTGAAGCTTTCTTT. Residues: CAWTLHTEAFF.

This clonotype was detected many times. This chain connects TRBV7-8 to TRBJ1-1; D remains unclear. Germline assignment: CDR1 SGHVS and CDR2 FQNEAQ. The CDR3 is made up of 11 amino acids. V was clipped by 4 bases and J by 10 bases, with 10 bases between them. DNA for the CDR3: TGTGCCAGCAGCTCCGCCCATGGAGCTTTCTTT. Protein sequence: CASSSAHGAFF.

This clonotype came up many times. The chain is built from TRBV11-2 and TRBJ2-5, with no clear D. Germline lookup yields CDR1 SGHAT and CDR2 FQNNGV. CDR3 length: 14 amino acids. Deletions cut 2 bases from V and 1 base from J, with 8 bases between. In nucleotides, the CDR3 is TGTGCCAGCAGCTTAAATCCGTTCCAAGAGACCCAGTACTTC. It specifies CASSLNPFQETQYF.

In its sample, this clonotype was seen many times. V is TRBV2 and J is TRBJ2-3, with 8 bases fitting TRBD2. Trimming removed 5 bases from V and 6 bases from J; junction bases left unmatched: 10. The CDR3 contains 15 residues. Germline V gene lookup returns CDR1 SNHLY and CDR2 FYNNEI. The CDR3 here is CASSYTSGQEDTQYF. The CDR3, as DNA: TGTGCCAGCAGTTACACTAGCGGCCAAGAGGATACGCAGTATTTT.

On this clonotype: A read error may be the cause here, since a much bigger clone is one base away. The chain couples TRBV11-2 to TRBJ2-7; D could derive from TRBD1 or TRBD2 (5 bases each). This CDR3 is 15 amino acids long. Germline V lookup: CDR1 SGHAT, CDR2 FQNNGV. V was pared by 5 bases and J by 4 bases, with 18 bases between. The CDR3 coding sequence is TGTGCCAGCAGCCTCGGGACGCTCTCCAGGTACGAGCAGTACTTC. Translated, it gives CASSLGTLSRYEQYF. The variable domain in full, with the rest retrieved from reference TRBV11-2 and TRBJ2-7, is EAGVAQSPRYKIIEKRQSVAFWCNPISGHATLYWYQQILGQGPKLLIQFQNNGVVDDSQLPKDRFSAERLKGVDSTLKIQPAKLEDSAVYLCASSLGTLSRYEQYFGPGTRLTVT.

This clonotype was counted only a few times. The chain links TRBV9 to TRBJ2-1; 8 positions agree with TRBD2. CDR3 length: 16 amino acids. The germline V gene has CDR1 SGDLS and CDR2 YYNGEE. V gave up 3 bases and J gave up 6 bases; unmatched junction bases: 11. The CDR3: CASSARGGEVSNEQFF. The CDR3, as DNA: TGTGCCAGCAGCGCCCGGGGGGGGGAGGTATCCAATGAGCAGTTCTTC.

In its sample, this clonotype was seen many times. The V call is TRBV2, the J call TRBJ2-5; the match to TRBD1 covers 9 bases. Trimming at V came to 7 bases and at J to 5 bases, leaving 8 bases not matched to a gene. The V gene's germline CDR1 is SNHLY and CDR2 FYNNEI. CDR3 size: 14 residues. The CDR3 bases are TGTGCCAGCAACGGACAGGGGTCGTTGGAGACCCAGTACTTC. Amino acids: CASNGQGSLETQYF.

At least ten counts were recorded for this clonotype. This chain joins TRBV5-1 and TRBJ2-3; 8 bases agree with TRBD1. Germline-derived CDR1 and CDR2 are SGHRS and YFSETQ. The V gene end was trimmed by 4 bases and the J gene end by 4 bases; junction bases not matched to a gene: 8. The CDR3 covers 15 residues. The CDR3 bases are TGCGCCAGCAGCAAGGGACAGGCCGACGCAGATACGCAGTATTTT. The encoded protein is CASSKGQADADTQYF.

In this sample, this clonotype turned up many times. The rearrangement joins TRBV3-1 to TRBJ1-2, with 9 bases aligning to TRBD1. The CDR3 runs 14 residues. The germline V gene encodes CDR1 LGHDT and CDR2 YNNKEL (reference sequence). V shed 1 base, J shed 8 bases, and the junction held 5 bases outside the gene matches. The CDR3, as DNA: TGTGCCAGCAGCCAAGGTTTGGACAGGGGCGGCTACACCTTC. Translating it yields CASSQGLDRGGYTF.